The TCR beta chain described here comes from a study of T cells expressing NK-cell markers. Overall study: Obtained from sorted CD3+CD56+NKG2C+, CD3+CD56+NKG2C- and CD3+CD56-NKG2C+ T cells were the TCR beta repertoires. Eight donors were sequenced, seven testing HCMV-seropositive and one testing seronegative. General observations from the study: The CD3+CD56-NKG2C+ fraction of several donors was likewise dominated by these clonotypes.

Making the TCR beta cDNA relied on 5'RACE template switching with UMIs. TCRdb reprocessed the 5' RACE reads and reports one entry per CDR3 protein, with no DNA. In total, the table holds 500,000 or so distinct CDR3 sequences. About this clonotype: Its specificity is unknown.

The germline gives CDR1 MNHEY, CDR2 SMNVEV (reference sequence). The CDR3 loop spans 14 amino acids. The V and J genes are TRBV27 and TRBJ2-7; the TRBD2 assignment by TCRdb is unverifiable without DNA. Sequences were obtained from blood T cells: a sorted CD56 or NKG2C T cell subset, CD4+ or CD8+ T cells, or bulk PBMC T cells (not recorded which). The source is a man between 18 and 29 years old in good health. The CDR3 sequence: CASRRAGPSYEQYF.